The clone carrying this T cell receptor (beta chain) was picked up a small number of times. Antigen unknown. V was clipped by 7 bases and J by 4 bases; unmatched bases: 7. The CDR3 loop spans 15 amino acids. This specimen belongs to a study of T-cell memory formation after mild COVID-19. General observations from the study: Whether day 37 second-wave clones are SARS-CoV-2-specific was not confirmed.

Constant-segment-primed 5'RACE gave TCR alpha and TCR beta cDNA libraries with sample barcodes and UMIs. TCRdb ran MiXCR on the 5' RACE reads and lists one entry per CDR3 protein. The sample contains roughly 350,000 distinct CDR3 sequences, around 28% of which appear only once. The sample taken for sequencing was PBMCs or a T cell subset sorted from them (not recorded which). The gene calls are TRBV12-3 or TRBV12-4 and TRBJ2-6, with 7 nucleotides matching TRBD1. This clonotype was obtained from an adult woman who had mild COVID-19 (a few samples of this study predate the infection). Cell type and time point are not known. CDR3 sequence reads: CASIIEGQGANVLTF. The CDR3 nucleotides are TGTGCCAGCATTATAGAGGGACAGGGGGCCAACGTCCTGACTTTC.